The next 9 T cell receptor beta chains were all read from a single sample in a study of shared clonotypes between healthy human individuals. This table comes from immunoSEQ multiplex PCR, and its TCRdb copy is limited to in-frame clones, with some not included. The sample consists of approximately 2,000,000 clones, about 94% of them appearing once. CD8 cells classed as naive were CD45RO-negative and positively selected for CCR7, excluding terminally differentiated effector memory CD45RA+ cells. The sample taken for sequencing was naive CD8+ T cells from PBMCs. The receptors originated from a man between 18 and 35 years old in good health. Some clones in this sample may be carry-over from other donors' samples.

On this clone itself: Within the sample, other DNA sequences also encode this same CDR3. The chain combines TRBV5-1 with TRBJ2-1, with D possibly being TRBD1 or TRBD2 (6 bases each). Germline CDR1 and CDR2: SGHRS and YFSETQ. This CDR3 is 15 amino acids long. V lost 4 bases, J lost 2 bases, and 13 bases lay in between. CDR3 in DNA: TGCGCCAGCAGCCTGGTGGGGGGCACCTACAATGAGCAGTTCTTC. Its protein is CASSLVGGTYNEQFF. Complete variable domain (other parts from reference TRBV5-1 and TRBJ2-1): KAGVTQTPRYLIKTRGQQVTLSCSPISGHRSVSWYQQTPGQGLQFLFEYFSETQRNKGNFPGRFSGRQFSNSRSEMNVSTLELGDSALYLCASSLVGGTYNEQFFGPGTRLTVL.

V is TRBV4-1 and J is TRBJ1-4, with D maybe TRBD1 (5 bases). CDR1 and CDR2 from the germline V gene are MGHRA and YSYEKL. V was cut by 4 bases and J by 0 bases, with 12 bases left in between. The CDR3 has 16 residues. This CDR3 is CASSPRGVTTNEKLFF. Written as DNA, the CDR3 is TGCGCCAGCAGCCCGAGGGGTGTGACAACTAATGAAAAACTGTTTTTT.

The chain recombines TRBV11-2 with TRBJ2-5; D is unresolved. The end of the DNA is better explained by TRBJ2-7, so the J call may be wrong. Germline V gives CDR1 SGHAT, CDR2 FQNNGV. This CDR3 region has 14 residues. The CDR3 nucleotides read TGTGCCAGCAGCTCGCGGACCTACCCATACGAGCAGTACTTC. Translation gives CASSSRTYPYEQYF.

The V gene is TRBV28, the J gene TRBJ2-7; 9 bases are shared with TRBD2. The V gene's germline CDR1 is MDHEN and CDR2 SYDVKM. The V segment lost 4 bases and the J segment 6 bases; nucleotides outside the gene matches: 13. The CDR3 extends over 16 amino acids. The CDR3 sequence: CASSWAHSGSVREQYF. The DNA of the CDR3 is TGTGCCAGCAGTTGGGCCCATAGCGGGAGTGTTCGCGAGCAGTACTTC.

This chain connects TRBV29-1 to TRBJ2-1; D unclear. Trimming removed 4 bases at V and 8 bases at J, with 6 bases between. Germline V gives CDR1 SQVTM, CDR2 ANQGSEA. This CDR3 is built from 10 residues. CDR3 region: CSVVGYEQFF. CDR3 sequence (DNA): TGCAGCGTTGTTGGGTATGAGCAGTTCTTC.

The chain is built from TRBV4-3 and TRBJ1-2, with 11 positions matching TRBD1. Germline V gene sequence: CDR1 LGHNA, CDR2 YSLEER. CDR3 length: 15 amino acids. V shed 4 bases and J 7 bases; nucleotides not matched to a gene: 8. The CDR3, as DNA: TGCGCCAGCAGCCCACGGACAGGGGGCACCATTGGCTACACCTTC. Amino acids: CASSPRTGGTIGYTF.

This chain connects TRBV5-5 to TRBJ1-5, with no clear D. In germline, CDR1 is SGHKS, CDR2 YYEKEE (reference sequence). The ends were cut back, 4 bases at V and 5 bases at J, with 13 bases in the middle. The CDR3 is made up of 14 amino acids. The CDR3 protein is CASSPPGRDQPQHF. CDR3 bases: TGTGCCAGCAGCCCCCCTGGGCGAGATCAGCCCCAGCATTTT.

With respect to this clone: Other DNA sequences in the same sample also yield this CDR3. The chain carries TRBV4-3 and TRBJ2-5; 8 nucleotides line up with TRBD1. The junction had 6 bases not matched to a gene; V was cut back by 1 base and J by 5 bases. CDR1 and CDR2 from the germline V gene are LGHNA and YSLEER. CDR3 length equals 15 residues. The CDR3 spells CASSQGSGGRETQYF. In DNA form, the CDR3 reads TGCGCCAGCAGCCAAGGCTCAGGGGGCCGGGAGACCCAGTACTTC.

Turning to this clone: Other nucleotide sequences from this sample produce the same CDR3. The chain couples TRBV20-1 to TRBJ1-1, with D uncertain. The CDR3 runs 11 residues. Trimming shortened V by 3 bases and J by 3 bases, and 5 bases separated the two germline ends. Germline CDR1 reads DFQATT; CDR2 reads SNEGSKA (reference sequence). The DNA of the CDR3 is TGCAGTGCTAGGGAGTACACTGAAGCTTTCTTT. Protein sequence: CSAREYTEAFF.